Below, 31 T cell receptor beta chains from the same sample are listed, as sequenced in a study of persistence of HIV-infected CD4 T cells. Their antigen targets remain unknown. This nonspecific control used anti-CD3/anti-CD28 bead stimulation of CD4+ T cells. CD4+ T cells upregulating both CD40 ligand and CD69 were sorted as responding cells. The immunoSEQ assay was version 4, run in survey mode. Generated by immunoSEQ multiplex PCR, the TCRdb table keeps only in-frame clones and is missing some. The data hold 45,000 or so clones, with around 89% observed a single time. Sample: CD4+ T cells sorted from PBMCs after approximately 19-hour stimulation, taken from a patient who received antiretroviral therapy. The receptor source for this set is an adult woman with HIV who was CMV-seropositive.

The gene calls are TRBV2 and TRBJ2-7; D remains ambiguous. The V and J ends lost 8 bases and 0 bases respectively, with 14 bases between them. CDR1 and CDR2 (germline): SNHLY, FYNNEI. This CDR3 comprises 14 residues. The CDR3 DNA sequence: TGTGCCAGCGCGCGAGAAGCCCGCTCCTACGAGCAGTACGTC. This encodes CASAREARSYEQYV.

V usage is TRBV19 and J usage is TRBJ1-5, with D hard to call. The germline V and J ends were trimmed by 5 bases and 4 bases, with 6 bases remaining between them. This CDR3 spans 12 amino acids. Per the germline V gene, CDR1 is LNHDA and CDR2 is SQIVND (reference sequence). The CDR3 is CASSRQNQPQHF. CDR3 nucleotides: TGTGCCAGTAGTCGGCAGAATCAGCCCCAGCATTTT.

CDR3 DNA sequence: TGTGCCAGCAGTTACCAGAAAGGAGGGTCCGGTTCACCCCTCCACTTT. This translates into CASSYQKGGSGSPLHF. The chain carries TRBV6-5 and TRBJ1-6; no clear D gene. This CDR3 spans 16 amino acids. V shed 2 bases and J shed 9 bases, with 17 bases lying between them. Germline CDR1 is MNHEY and CDR2 is SVGAGI.

The V gene is TRBV9, the J gene TRBJ1-6; no reliable D call. CDR1 and CDR2 (germline): SGDLS, YYNGEE. The V gene lost 0 bases and the J gene lost 8 bases, with 9 bases spanning the gap. This CDR3 spans 14 amino acids. As DNA, the CDR3 is TGTGCCAGCAGCGTAGCTTTTAGGGATTCACCCCTCCACTTT. Protein product: CASSVAFRDSPLHF.

V usage is TRBV18 and J usage is TRBJ1-5, with D possibly TRBD1 on 5 matching bases. Germline values: CDR1 KGHSH, CDR2 LQKENI. The germline V and J ends were trimmed by 6 bases and 7 bases, with 16 bases remaining between them. The CDR3 consists of 14 residues. The CDR3 reads CASSPKSGEQPQHF. The CDR3 DNA follows: TGTGCCAGCTCCCCAAAGTCGGGGGAACAGCCCCAGCATTTT.

The genes are TRBV30 and TRBJ1-4; D remains unclear. V dropped 3 bases and J dropped 6 bases, with 14 bases sitting between them. The CDR3 extends over 14 amino acids. Germline CDR1 reads GTSNPN; CDR2 reads SVGIG (reference sequence). CDR3 loop: CAWREESAYEKLFF. CDR3 nucleotides: TGTGCCTGGAGGGAGGAGTCGGCGTATGAAAAACTGTTTTTT.

The rearrangement joins TRBV15 to TRBJ2-5, with D possibly TRBD1 on 6 matching bases. There are 16 residues in the CDR3. V lost 0 bases and J 5 bases, leaving 16 bases between the germline ends. Germline V gene lookup returns CDR1 LNHNV and CDR2 YYDKDF (reference sequence). This CDR3 is CATSRDPLPTGETQYF. The CDR3 DNA reads as TGTGCCACCAGCAGAGATCCTTTGCCCACAGGGGAGACCCAGTACTTC. The full variable domain, its missing parts supplied by reference TRBV15 and TRBJ2-5, is DAMVIQNPRYQVTQFGKPVTLSCSQTLNHNVMYWYQQKSSQAPKLLFHYYDKDFNNEADTPDNFQSRRPNTSFCFLDIRSPGLGDTAMYLCATSRDPLPTGETQYFGPGTRLLVL.

The chain joins TRBV3-1 (or the pseudogene TRBV3-2) to TRBJ1-1; D is unclear. CDR3 length: 16 amino acids. CDR1 and CDR2 (germline): LGHDT, YNNKEL (reference sequence). V was pared by 4 bases and J by 4 bases, with 19 bases between. Here the CDR3 DNA reads TGTGCCAGCAGCCCTTTGGGAGGGCCGAGGAGCACTGAAGCTTTCTTT. Translating gives CASSPLGGPRSTEAFF.

This chain links TRBV18 with TRBJ2-2; 9 bases align to TRBD2. This CDR3 has 15 residues. V shed 8 bases, J shed 3 bases, and the junction held 7 bases outside the gene matches. Germline V gene data show CDR1 as KGHSH and CDR2 as LQKENI. The CDR3 region is CASQTSGSDTGELFF. DNA for the CDR3: TGTGCCAGCCAGACTAGCGGATCAGACACCGGGGAGCTGTTTTTT.

The rearrangement uses TRBV7-2 and TRBJ2-3; weak D call: TRBD1 (5 bases). This CDR3 has 16 amino acids. Germline V gene sequence: CDR1 SGHTA, CDR2 FQGNSA. The ends were cut back, 2 bases at V and 5 bases at J, with 17 bases in the middle. DNA for the CDR3: TGTGCCAGCAGCTTATGGGGCGGCGGAACGGGAGATACGCAGTATTTT. Its protein is CASSLWGGGTGDTQYF.

Here the CDR3 DNA reads TGCGCCAGCAGCTTGAACGGAAACAATGAGCAGTTCTTC. Its translation: CASSLNGNNEQFF. V usage is TRBV5-1 and J usage is TRBJ2-1; D uncertain. The CDR3 is 13 amino acids. The ends were cut back, 1 base at V and 5 bases at J, with 7 bases in the middle. Germline CDR1 reads SGHRS; CDR2 reads YFSETQ.

This clone was detected once. The CDR3 bases are TGTGCCAGCTCACCGCCCCAAGGCCACGAGCAGTACTTC. Protein: CASSPPQGHEQYF. The chain uses TRBV18 and TRBJ2-7; D not resolved. The V gene's germline CDR1 is KGHSH and CDR2 LQKENI. Deletions cut 3 bases from V and 5 bases from J, with 11 bases between. The CDR3 is 13 residues long. The variable domain in full, completed from reference TRBV18 and TRBJ2-7, reads NAGVMQNPRHLVRRRGQEARLRCSPMKGHSHVYWYRQLPEEGLKFMVYLQKENIIDESGMPKERFSAEFPKEGPSILRIQQVVRGDSAAYFCASSPPQGHEQYFGPGTRLTVT.

The J gene is TRBJ2-4, the V gene TRBV11-2; D could derive from TRBD1 or TRBD2 (6 bases each). V shed 5 bases and J shed 0 bases, with 20 bases lying between them. This CDR3 comprises 18 residues. CDR1 SGHAT and CDR2 FQNNGV come from the germline V gene. CDR3 protein: CASSRERGSSLAKNIQYF. CDR3 bases: TGTGCCAGCAGCCGGGAGAGGGGGAGTTCTCTAGCCAAAAACATTCAGTACTTC. Drawing the rest from reference TRBV11-2 and TRBJ2-4, the complete variable domain is EAGVAQSPRYKIIEKRQSVAFWCNPISGHATLYWYQQILGQGPKLLIQFQNNGVVDDSQLPKDRFSAERLKGVDSTLKIQPAKLEDSAVYLCASSRERGSSLAKNIQYFGAGTRLSVL.

The chain couples TRBV7-2 to TRBJ1-6, with 8 bases lining up with TRBD1. Germline-derived CDR1 and CDR2 are SGHTA and FQGNSA. The CDR3 is 17 amino acids. V lost 4 bases, J lost 0 bases, and 5 bases stayed unmatched. CDR3 loop: CASSSGGASSYNSPLHF. DNA of the CDR3: TGTGCCAGCAGCTCAGGGGGCGCTAGCTCCTATAATTCACCCCTCCACTTT. Filled out from reference TRBV7-2 and TRBJ1-6, the complete variable domain reads GAGVSQSPSNKVTEKGKDVELRCDPISGHTALYWYRQSLGQGLEFLIYFQGNSAPDKSGLPSDRFSAERTGGSVSTLTIQRTQQEDSAVYLCASSSGGASSYNSPLHFGNGTRLTVT.

The chain combines TRBV11-3 with TRBJ1-1; D might be TRBD1 (5 bases). Germline CDR1 reads SGHNT; CDR2 reads YENEEA. Deletions cut 1 base from V and 4 bases from J, with 13 bases between. The CDR3 contains 15 residues. This chain's CDR3 is CASSLGGQGGTEAFF. In DNA, the CDR3 is TGTGCCAGCAGCTTAGGTGGGCAGGGAGGCACTGAAGCTTTCTTT.

The CDR3 DNA follows: TGTGCCTGGAGTCACTCGGACACCTACTATGGCTACACCTTC. Residues: CAWSHSDTYYGYTF. This chain uses TRBV30 with TRBJ1-2; the D gene is possibly TRBD1 (5 bases). Germline-derived CDR1 and CDR2 are GTSNPN and SVGIG (reference sequence). Trimming took off 2 bases at V and 3 bases at J, with 13 bases between the two ends. The CDR3 has 14 amino acids.

In this sample, this clone turned up a few times. The chain carries TRBV6-2 or TRBV6-3 and TRBJ2-7; D may correspond to TRBD1 or TRBD2 (5 bases each). V lost 0 bases, J lost 3 bases, and 9 bases lay in between. Per germline, CDR1 MNHEY and CDR2 SVGEGT. The CDR3 totals 14 residues. This CDR3 is CASSYSGVHYEQYF. CDR3 coding DNA: TGTGCCAGCAGTTACTCGGGGGTTCACTACGAGCAGTACTTC.

This clone showed up just a few times. This chain joins TRBV6-1 and TRBJ1-2, with TRBD1 matching over 7 bases. The CDR3 contains 14 residues. Germline V gene sequence: CDR1 MNHNS, CDR2 SASEGT. After removal of 3 bases from V and 8 bases from J, the junction contained 9 bases not matched to a gene. The CDR3 sequence: CASSEIRGQGGYTF. The CDR3 DNA sequence: TGTGCCAGCAGTGAGATAAGGGGGCAAGGAGGCTACACCTTC.

The genes are TRBV5-4 and TRBJ1-2; TRBD1 might be the D (5 bases). V was clipped by 0 bases and J by 8 bases, with 17 bases between them. CDR1 and CDR2 (germline): SGHNT, YYREEE (reference sequence). The CDR3 loop spans 15 amino acids. The CDR3 region is CASSLGQGSLEGYTF. The CDR3 DNA follows: TGTGCCAGCAGCTTGGGGCAGGGTTCTCTTGAAGGCTACACCTTC.

The rearrangement joins TRBV3-1 (or the pseudogene TRBV3-2) to TRBJ2-7; no definite D call. The CDR3 covers 12 residues. V was clipped by 7 bases and J by 0 bases, with 7 bases between them. Looked up from germline, CDR1 is LGHDT and CDR2 is YNNKEL (reference sequence). CDR3 sequence: CASIKTSYEQYF. For the CDR3, the DNA is TGTGCCAGCATCAAAACCTCCTACGAGCAGTACTTC.

CDR3 DNA: TGCGCCAGCAGCCTAGGACCGAGGGGCACTGAAGCTTTCTTT. Translated, it gives CASSLGPRGTEAFF. The rearrangement uses TRBV5-1 and TRBJ1-1; a weak D match, TRBD1 (5 bases). Per the germline V gene, CDR1 is SGHRS and CDR2 is YFSETQ. The CDR3 totals 14 residues. Trimming shortened V by 4 bases and J by 4 bases, and 14 bases separated the two germline ends. Filled out from reference TRBV5-1 and TRBJ1-1, the complete variable domain reads KAGVTQTPRYLIKTRGQQVTLSCSPISGHRSVSWYQQTPGQGLQFLFEYFSETQRNKGNFPGRFSGRQFSNSRSEMNVSTLELGDSALYLCASSLGPRGTEAFFGQGTRLTVV.

The V call is TRBV6-5, the J call TRBJ1-3, with D unresolved. CDR1 MNHEY and CDR2 SVGAGI come from the germline V gene. V lost 6 bases to trimming and J lost 0 bases, with 9 bases between them. This CDR3 has 14 amino acids. The CDR3 loop is CASRRPGSGNTIYF. CDR3 DNA sequence: TGTGCCAGCAGAAGACCGGGCTCTGGAAACACCATATATTTT.

V is TRBV6-5 and J is TRBJ1-2; the D gene is possibly TRBD1 (5 bases). Germline CDR1 reads MNHEY; CDR2 reads SVGAGI. Trimming removed 6 bases from V and 2 bases from J, with 7 bases in between. The CDR3 sequence is 12 residues long. The CDR3 protein is CASRAGNYGYTF. In DNA, the CDR3 is TGTGCCAGCAGGGCAGGGAACTATGGCTACACCTTC.

This clone was observed a few times. The J gene is TRBJ1-1, the V gene TRBV7-3; no clear D. Trimming stripped 5 bases from V and 6 bases from J, with 16 bases between. Germline V gene data show CDR1 as SGHTA and CDR2 as FQGTGA. The CDR3 sequence is 14 residues long. The CDR3 DNA is TGTGCCAGCAGCCCAACCGGCCAGTCGCCTGAAGCTTTCTTT. Translated: CASSPTGQSPEAFF. Filled out from reference TRBV7-3 and TRBJ1-1, the complete variable domain reads GAGVSQTPSNKVTEKGKYVELRCDPISGHTALYWYRQSLGQGPEFLIYFQGTGAADDSGLPNDRFFAVRPEGSVSTLKIQRTERGDSAVYLCASSPTGQSPEAFFGQGTRLTVV.

The V and J genes are TRBV5-1 and TRBJ1-2, with D tentatively TRBD1 (5 bases). The germline CDR1 and CDR2 sequences are SGHRS and YFSETQ. V was pared by 0 bases and J by 4 bases, with 13 bases between. There are 15 residues in the CDR3. Here the CDR3 DNA reads TGCGCCAGCAGCTTGGAAGTGGGGCGCGGCTATGGCTACACCTTC. It codes for CASSLEVGRGYGYTF.

The chain employs TRBV5-1 and TRBJ1-2; D may be TRBD1 (6 bases). The CDR3 is 14 residues long. CDR1 is SGHRS, CDR2 YFSETQ, per germline. Trimming shortened V by 1 base and J by 7 bases, and 14 bases separated the two germline ends. The CDR3 loop is CASSLSRGAGGYTF. CDR3 in DNA: TGCGCCAGCAGCTTGAGCAGGGGAGCGGGTGGCTACACCTTC.

V usage is TRBV18 and J usage is TRBJ2-1; 11 bases map to TRBD2. The CDR3 runs to 16 residues. The germline gives CDR1 KGHSH, CDR2 LQKENI. Germline trimming cut 5 bases from V and 7 bases from J; bases unmatched to any gene: 10. Written as DNA, the CDR3 is TGTGCCAGCTCAATGTTAGCGGGGGGGCCGGAAAATGAGCAGTTCTTC. Encoded protein: CASSMLAGGPENEQFF.

The CDR3, as DNA: TGTGCCAGCAGCTCACGTAGCGGGACAGGGAGGGCACCCCTCCACTTT. It translates to CASSSRSGTGRAPLHF. V gene TRBV7-8 combines with J gene TRBJ1-6, with TRBD1 identical over 9 bases. The germline gives CDR1 SGHVS, CDR2 FQNEAQ. The junction had 12 bases not matched to a gene; V was cut back by 4 bases and J by 11 bases. This CDR3 comprises 16 residues. Together with reference TRBV7-8 and TRBJ1-6, the CDR3 gives the full variable domain: GAGVSQSPRYKVAKRGQDVALRCDPISGHVSLFWYQQALGQGPEFLTYFQNEAQLDKSGLPSDRFFAERPEGSVSTLKIQRTQQEDSAVYLCASSSRSGTGRAPLHFGNGTRLTVT.

This clone was seen more than once but under ten times. The genes are TRBV18 and TRBJ1-1, with a possible D match to TRBD1 (5 bases). This CDR3 has 12 amino acids. V was pared by 5 bases and J by 6 bases, with 10 bases between. Germline CDR1 KGHSH, CDR2 LQKENI. The CDR3 spells CASSDEGPEAFF. Written as DNA, the CDR3 is TGTGCCAGCTCAGATGAGGGACCTGAAGCTTTCTTT.

CDR3 DNA sequence: TGTGCCAGCAGTGATCCCGCGGGGGGGCAGAGCTCCTATAATTCACCCCTCCACTTT. Its protein product is CASSDPAGGQSSYNSPLHF. The chain recombines TRBV6-1 with TRBJ1-6, with D possibly being TRBD1 (6 bases). Germline V gene lookup returns CDR1 MNHNS and CDR2 SASEGT. V lost 3 bases, J lost 0 bases, and 18 bases lay in between. This CDR3 is built from 19 residues.

This chain joins TRBV15 and TRBJ2-4; 7 bases agree with TRBD1. Germline CDR1 LNHNV, CDR2 YYDKDF (reference sequence). The junction had 6 bases not matched to a gene; V was cut back by 3 bases and J by 7 bases. The length of the CDR3 is 14 residues. The CDR3 nucleotides are TGTGCCACCAGCAGGATGGGACAGAACAACATTCAGTACTTC. Encoded protein: CATSRMGQNNIQYF. Drawing the rest from reference TRBV15 and TRBJ2-4, the complete variable domain is DAMVIQNPRYQVTQFGKPVTLSCSQTLNHNVMYWYQQKSSQAPKLLFHYYDKDFNNEADTPDNFQSRRPNTSFCFLDIRSPGLGDTAMYLCATSRMGQNNIQYFGAGTRLSVL.